These T cell receptor beta chains were read from a single sample in a study of shared clonotypes between healthy human individuals. Profiled with immunoSEQ multiplex PCR; TCRdb holds only in-frame clones, not every one. This sample has hundreds of thousands of clones; 73% occur once, and the top ten carry 1.5% to 2%. The material sequenced was memory CD4+ T cells sorted from blood. These receptors originate from a woman aged 25 to 45 in good health. The CDR3 runs from the conserved cysteine through the conserved F or W. Fields, in order: CDR3 protein, CDR3 DNA, J gene, D gene, V gene, clone size. The D gene is left open where the match is weak. Clone size is shown for a subset of rows, as once, few, many or a class of expanded clone.

cdr3_aa: CASSHPKREGPDTQYF
cdr3_nt: TGTGCCAGCAGCCATCCGAAGCGGGAGGGCCCAGATACGCAGTATTTT
j_call: TRBJ2-3
d_call: TRBD2
v_call: TRBV7-6
clone_size: -

cdr3_aa: CASSNVAGGGTGELFF
cdr3_nt: TGCGCCAGCAGCAATGTGGCCGGAGGCGGGACCGGGGAGCTGTTTTTT
j_call: TRBJ2-2
d_call: -
v_call: TRBV5-1
clone_size: -

cdr3_aa: CASSTPGLAGVAKNIQYF
cdr3_nt: TGTGCCAGTAGTACACCGGGACTAGCGGGAGTAGCCAAAAACATTCAGTACTTC
j_call: TRBJ2-4
d_call: TRBD2
v_call: TRBV19
clone_size: -

cdr3_aa: CASSAEQGLGGAEAFF
cdr3_nt: TGTGCCAGCTCAGCGGAACAGGGGCTTGGCGGCGCTGAAGCTTTCTTT
j_call: TRBJ1-1
d_call: TRBD1
v_call: TRBV18
clone_size: -

cdr3_aa: CASSVAATGIAEAFF
cdr3_nt: TGTGCCAGCAGCGTGGCAGCCACCGGGATAGCTGAAGCTTTCTTT
j_call: TRBJ1-1
d_call: -
v_call: TRBV9
clone_size: few

cdr3_aa: CASSAYRVGAQYF
cdr3_nt: TGTGCCAGCAGTGCATACAGGGTAGGGGCCCAGTACTTC
j_call: TRBJ2-5
d_call: -
v_call: TRBV6-1
clone_size: once

cdr3_aa: CASSRSSALVGYNEQFF
cdr3_nt: TGTGCCAGCAGCCGATCTAGCGCCCTAGTCGGATACAATGAGCAGTTCTTC
j_call: TRBJ2-1
d_call: -
v_call: TRBV2
clone_size: -

cdr3_aa: CASSVAGLAGARSEQYF
cdr3_nt: TGTGCCAGCAGCGTAGCCGGACTAGCGGGAGCCCGAAGCGAGCAGTACTTC
j_call: TRBJ2-7
d_call: TRBD2
v_call: TRBV7-2
clone_size: -

cdr3_aa: CASSPGQGSYEQYF
cdr3_nt: TGTGCCAGCAGTCCGGGACAGGGGTCCTACGAGCAGTACTTC
j_call: TRBJ2-7
d_call: TRBD1
v_call: TRBV5-6
clone_size: -

cdr3_aa: CASSRTEDQPQHF
cdr3_nt: TGTGCCAGTTCCCGGACAGAAGATCAGCCCCAGCATTTT
j_call: TRBJ1-5
d_call: -
v_call: TRBV19
clone_size: once

cdr3_aa: CASTRGGTQYF
cdr3_nt: TGTGCCAGCACCCGCGGGGGTACGCAGTATTTT
j_call: TRBJ2-3
d_call: TRBD2
v_call: TRBV27
clone_size: -

cdr3_aa: CASSRGLNQPQHF
cdr3_nt: TGTGCCAGCAGCCGGGGCCTTAATCAGCCCCAGCATTTT
j_call: TRBJ1-5
d_call: -
v_call: TRBV14
clone_size: -

cdr3_aa: CASSYHSAEAFF
cdr3_nt: TGTGCCAGCAGCTACCACAGCGCTGAAGCTTTCTTT
j_call: TRBJ1-1
d_call: -
v_call: TRBV7-9
clone_size: -

cdr3_aa: CASSFPGRAVYGYTF
cdr3_nt: TGTGCCAGCAGTTTTCCCGGCAGGGCGGTCTATGGCTACACCTTC
j_call: TRBJ1-2
d_call: -
v_call: TRBV28
clone_size: once

cdr3_aa: CASSLAGYHTDTQYF
cdr3_nt: TGTGCCAGCAGCTTAGCGGGATACCACACAGATACGCAGTATTTT
j_call: TRBJ2-3
d_call: TRBD2
v_call: TRBV5-4
clone_size: -

cdr3_aa: CASSLHRDEQYF
cdr3_nt: TGTGCCAGCAGCCTCCACAGGGACGAGCAGTACTTC
j_call: TRBJ2-7
d_call: -
v_call: TRBV7-9
clone_size: -

cdr3_aa: CASSLLQGTAFF
cdr3_nt: TGTGCCAGCAGTTTACTCCAGGGTACGGCTTTCTTT
j_call: TRBJ1-1
d_call: -
v_call: TRBV28
clone_size: -

cdr3_aa: CASKVADREGYTF
cdr3_nt: TGTGCCAGCAAGGTAGCAGACCGGGAAGGCTACACCTTC
j_call: TRBJ1-2
d_call: -
v_call: TRBV28
clone_size: -

cdr3_aa: CASSLGSGSGTDTQYF
cdr3_nt: TGTGCCAGCAGTTTAGGAAGCGGGAGTGGTACAGATACGCAGTATTTT
j_call: TRBJ2-3
d_call: TRBD2
v_call: TRBV28
clone_size: -

cdr3_aa: CSVSRDSTQETQYF
cdr3_nt: TGCAGCGTCAGCCGGGACTCCACCCAAGAGACCCAGTACTTC
j_call: TRBJ2-5
d_call: -
v_call: TRBV29-1
clone_size: -

cdr3_aa: CASSDAGTANTEAFF
cdr3_nt: TGTGCCAGCAGTGACGCCGGGACTGCGAACACTGAAGCTTTCTTT
j_call: TRBJ1-1
d_call: -
v_call: TRBV6-1
clone_size: -

cdr3_aa: CASSGGIEDYGGYTF
cdr3_nt: TGTGCCAGCAGCGGTGGGATAGAGGACTACGGTGGCTACACCTTC
j_call: TRBJ1-2
d_call: -
v_call: TRBV9
clone_size: -